These 8 T cell receptor beta chains originate from one sample sequenced in a study of CD8+CD57+ T cells in acquired aplastic anemia. CD8+CD57+ cell expansion had been shown by flow cytometry in patients chosen for sequencing. Template material for TCR beta VDJ and CDR3 profiling consisted of genomic DNA. One entry per CDR3 protein, called by TCRdb with MiXCR from the reads. The sample holds around 430,000 distinct CDR3 sequences, approximately 32% seen once. Sequences were obtained from sorted CD4+, CD8+, or CD8+CD57+ T cells (not recorded which) from PBMCs. Source of these receptors: a human donor with aplastic anemia.

The chain is built from TRBV19 and TRBJ1-6, with D hard to call. This CDR3 is 14 amino acids long. Germline V gene lookup returns CDR1 LNHDA and CDR2 SQIVND (reference sequence). The V end lost 8 bases, the J end lost 6 bases, and 14 bases lay between the germline ends. CDR3 in DNA: TGTGCCAGTCAAAGCGGGGTTTTTAATTCACCCCTCCACTTT. Translating gives CASQSGVFNSPLHF.

This clonotype was seen many times. This chain joins TRBV24-1 and TRBJ2-3; 9 nucleotides agree with TRBD1. V lost 3 bases to trimming and J lost 0 bases; unmatched junction nucleotides: 3. CDR1 is KGHDR, CDR2 SFDVKD, per germline. The CDR3 has 16 residues. The CDR3 is CATSDGTGRSTDTQYF. The CDR3 bases are TGTGCCACCAGTGATGGGACAGGGAGAAGCACAGATACGCAGTATTTT.

This chain connects TRBV2 to TRBJ2-1; TRBD1 is a possible D gene (5 bases). Germline values: CDR1 SNHLY, CDR2 FYNNEI. The CDR3 loop spans 15 amino acids. V was shortened by 5 bases and J by 7 bases, with 18 bases between the two germline ends. As DNA, the CDR3 is TGTGCCAGCAGTCCTCAGGGTGGTCTAGGTAATGAGCAGTTCTTC. It yields the protein CASSPQGGLGNEQFF.

There are a few counts of this clonotype. The genes are TRBV12-3 or TRBV12-4 and TRBJ2-5, with 15 nucleotides matching TRBD2. The CDR3 length is 17 residues. J gave up 4 bases and V 7 bases, and 10 bases lay outside the gene matches. CDR3 sequence: CASTNLGLAGGRETQYF. The CDR3 region has the DNA TGTGCCAGCACCAACCTAGGACTAGCGGGGGGGCGAGAGACCCAGTACTTC.

Only a few counts were recorded for this clonotype. The gene calls are TRBV6-1 and TRBJ1-2; D gene uncertain. CDR1 MNHNS and CDR2 SASEGT come from the germline V gene. Trimming stripped 4 bases from V and 0 bases from J, with 6 bases between. The CDR3 covers 13 residues. The CDR3 reads CASSARTNYGYTF. CDR3 in DNA: TGTGCCAGCAGTGCAAGGACTAACTATGGCTACACCTTC.

This clonotype was seen many times. This chain links TRBV19 with TRBJ1-5; 10 nucleotides align to TRBD1. Trimming cost V 5 bases and J 7 bases; bases outside gene matches: 8. The CDR3 totals 15 residues. CDR1 and CDR2 from the germline V gene are LNHDA and SQIVND (reference sequence). CDR3 DNA: TGTGCCAGTAGTGGGGGACAGGGGCGGACGCAGCCCCAGCATTTT. Translating it yields CASSGGQGRTQPQHF.

The chain employs TRBV25-1 and TRBJ2-7; 8 bases are shared with TRBD2. The CDR3 loop spans 16 amino acids. Per the germline V gene, CDR1 is MGHDK and CDR2 is SYGVNS. V was pared by 3 bases and J by 3 bases, with 10 bases of the junction left unmatched. The CDR3 sequence is CASSDRYLRGVYEQYF. The CDR3 region has the DNA TGTGCCAGCAGTGACCGGTATTTGCGGGGGGTCTACGAGCAGTACTTC.

The chain is built from TRBV4-2 and TRBJ2-1, with TRBD1 matching 8 bases. The germline gives CDR1 LGHNA, CDR2 YNFKEQ. The CDR3 contains 15 residues. With 4 bases clipped from V and 5 bases from J, the junction kept 7 bases outside the gene matches. The chain's CDR3 is CASSPLTGAHNEQFF. The CDR3 region has the DNA TGTGCCAGCAGCCCCCTGACAGGGGCCCACAATGAGCAGTTCTTC.